The 11 T cell receptor beta chains below were found in one sample sequenced in a study of T cells in Graves' hyperthyroidism and ophthalmopathy (dated by TCRdb to between 2019 and 2020). Libraries were built with multiplex PCR. TCRdb records Illumina HiSeq 2000 as the sequencer. The TCR beta CDR3 regions were amplified from the RNA transcripts. The first round of RT-PCR for the TCR CDR3 was performed with the HTBI primer set and the Qiagen OneStep RT-PCR kit. TCRdb ran its own pipeline on the public reads, namely fastp trimming at Q25 and MiXCR clone calling, and kept in-frame beta chains. Under each unique CDR3 protein, matching rows form one entry showing the most common genes and DNA. The sample table lists about 300,000 distinct CDR3 sequences, approximately 18% of them with a count of one. About two fifths of the sample is in the top ten clones. The sample consisted of blood. The receptors were gathered from a man aged 45-65 years with Graves' ophthalmopathy.

The table lists this clonotype with many counts. V is TRBV3-1 and J is TRBJ1-2; TRBD1 might be the D (6 bases). Between the trimmed V and J ends, which lost 4 bases and 5 bases, there was a span of 17 bases. This CDR3 is 15 amino acids long. Germline loops: CDR1 LGHDT, CDR2 YNNKEL (reference sequence). CDR3 in amino acids: CASSLQAGTQYGYTF. The CDR3 nucleotides are TGTGCCAGCAGCCTCCAGGCCGGGACACAGTATGGCTACACCTTC.

In DNA, the CDR3 is TGTGCCAGCAGCCATCCTATTCGGGGCTCTGGGGCCAACGTCCTGACTTTC. This sequence encodes CASSHPIRGSGANVLTF. This sequence joins TRBV7-9 and TRBJ2-6, with D maybe TRBD2 (5 bases). Trimming pared 5 bases from V and 0 bases from J, leaving 14 bases between. This CDR3 region has 17 residues. Germline V CDR1 and CDR2: SEHNR, FQNEAQ (reference sequence).

This clonotype showed up many times. The gene calls are TRBV7-9 and TRBJ2-1; a possible D gene is TRBD2 (5 bases). The CDR3 has 16 residues. Between the trimmed V and J ends, which lost 0 bases and 4 bases, there was a span of 13 bases. CDR1 SEHNR and CDR2 FQNEAQ come from the germline V gene (reference sequence). Here the CDR3 reads CASSLAPSGTYNEQFF. The CDR3 region has the DNA TGTGCCAGCAGCTTAGCGCCCAGCGGAACTTACAATGAGCAGTTCTTC.

This chain joins TRBV7-9 and TRBJ1-4; possibly TRBD1 for D (6 bases). The CDR3 is 16 residues long. V dropped 5 bases and J dropped 8 bases, with 21 bases sitting between them. CDR1 and CDR2 from the germline V gene are SEHNR and FQNEAQ (reference sequence). CDR3 residues: CASSTSAWGGEEKLFF. As DNA, the CDR3 is TGTGCCAGCAGCACGTCTGCGTGGGGGGGCGAGGAAAAACTGTTTTTT.

This clonotype showed up just a few times. V and J are TRBV10-3 and TRBJ2-1; tentatively, D is TRBD2 (6 bases). Germline assignment: CDR1 ENHRY and CDR2 SYGVKD. The CDR3 is 14 amino acids. Trimming pared 4 bases from V and 2 bases from J, leaving 9 bases between. CDR3 in amino acids: CAISGGNTYNEQFF. The CDR3 region has the DNA TGTGCCATCAGTGGCGGGAATACCTACAATGAGCAGTTCTTC.

This clonotype was found many times. V and J are TRBV2 and TRBJ2-3; TRBD2 matches 8 bases. The V segment lost 5 bases and the J segment 4 bases; nucleotides outside the gene matches: 17. The CDR3 extends over 18 amino acids. Germline CDR1 and CDR2: SNHLY and FYNNEI. This chain's CDR3 is CASSQKRGKGSPSDTQYF. In DNA, the CDR3 is TGTGCCAGCAGTCAGAAGCGGGGGAAGGGTAGCCCCTCAGATACGCAGTATTTT.

This sequence joins TRBV6-1 and TRBJ2-2, with D uncertain. Germline values: CDR1 MNHNS, CDR2 SASEGT. The CDR3 is 15 residues long. With 5 bases removed from V and 5 bases from J, the gap between germline ends came to 15 bases. CDR3 sequence reads: CASSYEASLTGELFF. For the CDR3, the DNA is TGTGCCAGCAGTTATGAGGCTTCCCTAACCGGGGAGCTGTTTTTT.

This clonotype was counted ten times or more. J is TRBJ1-1 and V is TRBV3-1, with no clear D. CDR1 is LGHDT, CDR2 YNNKEL, per germline (reference sequence). Trimming left V 2 bases short and J 7 bases short, with 5 bases between. CDR3 length: 11 residues. CDR3 amino acids: CASSQQDEAFF. CDR3 coding DNA: TGTGCCAGCAGCCAACAGGATGAAGCTTTCTTT.

This clonotype was counted only a few times. The CDR3 DNA reads TGCAGTGCGGCAAAGGGGGGGAGATACGAGCAGTACTTC. This gives the protein CSAAKGGRYEQYF. The V gene is TRBV20-1, the J gene TRBJ2-7; D possibly corresponds to TRBD2 (7 bases). This CDR3 has 13 residues. Germline CDR1 is DFQATT and CDR2 is SNEGSKA (reference sequence). Trimming removed 6 bases from V and 4 bases from J, with 16 bases in between.

This clonotype was seen ten or more times. The CDR3 nucleotides read TGTGCCAGCAGTCCGGGACTCCGGAGAAATGAGCAGTTCTTC. It encodes CASSPGLRRNEQFF. The genes are TRBV28 and TRBJ2-1; D is perhaps TRBD2 (6 bases). This CDR3 region has 14 residues. With 5 bases removed from V and 7 bases from J, the gap between germline ends came to 15 bases. Germline CDR1 MDHEN, CDR2 SYDVKM. Full variable domain (rest looked up from reference TRBV28 and TRBJ2-1): DVKVTQSSRYLVKRTGEKVFLECVQDMDHENMFWYRQDPGLGLRLIYFSYDVKMKEKGDIPEGYSVSREKKERFSLILESASTNQTSMYLCASSPGLRRNEQFFGPGTRLTVL.

This chain joins TRBV4-1 and TRBJ2-7; D uncertain. V was trimmed by 2 bases and J by 0 bases, leaving 8 bases between them. The CDR3 is made up of 14 amino acids. Per germline, CDR1 MGHRA and CDR2 YSYEKL. The CDR3 spells CASSQTVPSYEQYF. CDR3 nucleotide sequence: TGCGCCAGCAGCCAAACCGTACCCTCCTACGAGCAGTACTTC.